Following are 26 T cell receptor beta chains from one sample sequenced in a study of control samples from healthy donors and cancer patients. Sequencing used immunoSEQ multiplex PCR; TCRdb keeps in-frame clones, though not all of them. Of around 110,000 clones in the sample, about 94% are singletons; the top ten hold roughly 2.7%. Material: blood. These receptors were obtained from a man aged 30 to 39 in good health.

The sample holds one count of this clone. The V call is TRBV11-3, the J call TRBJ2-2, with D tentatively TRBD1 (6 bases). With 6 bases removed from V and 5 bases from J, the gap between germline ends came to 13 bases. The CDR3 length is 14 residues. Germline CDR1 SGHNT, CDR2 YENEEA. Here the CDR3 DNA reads TGTGCCAGCAGTTACGACAGGTTTACCGGGGAGCTGTTTTTT. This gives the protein CASSYDRFTGELFF. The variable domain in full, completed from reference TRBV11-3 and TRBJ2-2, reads EAGVVQSPRYKIIEKKQPVAFWCNPISGHNTLYWYLQNLGQGPELLIRYENEEAVDDSQLPKDRFSAERLKGVDSTLKIQPAELGDSAVYLCASSYDRFTGELFFGEGSRLTVL.

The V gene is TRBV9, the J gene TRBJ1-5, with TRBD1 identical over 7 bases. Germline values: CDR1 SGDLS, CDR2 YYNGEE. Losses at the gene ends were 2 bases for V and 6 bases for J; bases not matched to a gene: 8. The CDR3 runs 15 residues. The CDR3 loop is CASSVGQAFGQPQHF. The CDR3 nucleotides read TGTGCCAGCAGCGTTGGACAGGCCTTTGGTCAGCCCCAGCATTTT.

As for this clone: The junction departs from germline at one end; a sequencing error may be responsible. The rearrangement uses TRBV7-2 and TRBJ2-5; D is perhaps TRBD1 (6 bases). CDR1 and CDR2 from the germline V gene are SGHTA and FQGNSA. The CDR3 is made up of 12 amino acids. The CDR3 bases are TGCGCCAGCAGCGATGGGGGCGAGACCCAGTACTTC. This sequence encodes CASSDGGETQYF.

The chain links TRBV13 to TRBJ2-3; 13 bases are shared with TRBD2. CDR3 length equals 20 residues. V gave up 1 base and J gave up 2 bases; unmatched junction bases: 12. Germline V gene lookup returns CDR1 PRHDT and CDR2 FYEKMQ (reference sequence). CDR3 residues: CASSLVVGLAGIENTDTQYF. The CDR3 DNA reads TGTGCCAGCAGCTTAGTTGTGGGACTAGCGGGGATAGAGAACACAGATACGCAGTATTTT.

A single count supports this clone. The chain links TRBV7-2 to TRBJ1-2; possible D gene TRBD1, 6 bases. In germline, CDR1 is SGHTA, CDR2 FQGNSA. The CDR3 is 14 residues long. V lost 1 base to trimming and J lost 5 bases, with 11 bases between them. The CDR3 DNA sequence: TGTGCCAGCAGCTTAGACCAGGGGATGTATGGCTACACCTTC. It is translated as CASSLDQGMYGYTF.

The CDR3 DNA reads TGTGCCAGCAAATTTGGGACAGGCACTGAAGCTTTCTTT. Translating it yields CASKFGTGTEAFF. The V call is TRBV6-5, the J call TRBJ1-1, with 8 bases fitting TRBD1. Germline V CDR1 and CDR2: MNHEY, SVGAGI. Trimming took 7 bases from V and 4 from J; bases not matched to a gene: 5. The CDR3 loop spans 13 amino acids.

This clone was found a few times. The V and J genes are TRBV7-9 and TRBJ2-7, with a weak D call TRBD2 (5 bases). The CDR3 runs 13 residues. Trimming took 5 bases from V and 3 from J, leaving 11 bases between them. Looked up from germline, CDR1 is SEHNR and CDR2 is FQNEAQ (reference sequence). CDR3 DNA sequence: TGTGCCAGCAGCCCCAGGACTGGCTACGAGCAGTACTTC. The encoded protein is CASSPRTGYEQYF.

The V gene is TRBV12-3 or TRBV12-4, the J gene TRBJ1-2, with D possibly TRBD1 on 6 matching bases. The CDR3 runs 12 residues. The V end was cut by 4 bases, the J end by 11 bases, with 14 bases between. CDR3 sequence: CASSSLQGHYTF. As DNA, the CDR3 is TGTGCCAGCAGTTCCCTACAGGGTCATTACACCTTC.

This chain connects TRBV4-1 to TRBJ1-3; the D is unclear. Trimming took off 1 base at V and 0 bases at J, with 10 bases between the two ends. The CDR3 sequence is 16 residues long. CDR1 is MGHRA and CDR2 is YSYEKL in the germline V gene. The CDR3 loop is CASSQVGPSSGNTIYF. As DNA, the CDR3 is TGCGCCAGCAGCCAAGTGGGTCCTTCCTCTGGAAACACCATATATTTT.

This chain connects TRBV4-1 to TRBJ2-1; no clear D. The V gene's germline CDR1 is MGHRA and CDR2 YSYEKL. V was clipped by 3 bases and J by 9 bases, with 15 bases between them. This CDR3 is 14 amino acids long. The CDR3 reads CASSHSSPWSEQFF. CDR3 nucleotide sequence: TGCGCCAGCAGCCACTCGAGCCCCTGGAGTGAGCAGTTCTTC.

The CDR3 reads CASSSNSGEQFF. The DNA of the CDR3 is TGTGCCAGCAGCTCCAACTCAGGGGAGCAGTTCTTC. The chain uses TRBV5-6 and TRBJ2-1, with D possibly TRBD1 on 5 matching bases. The CDR3 spans 12 residues. Germline CDR1 is SGHDT and CDR2 is YYEEEE. The V gene lost 3 bases and the J gene lost 10 bases, with 11 bases spanning the gap. The full variable domain, in which reference TRBV5-6 and TRBJ2-1 provide the parts outside the CDR3, is DAGVTQSPTHLIKTRGQQVTLRCSPKSGHDTVSWYQQALGQGPQFIFQYYEEEERQRGNFPDRFSGHQFPNYSSELNVNALLLGDSALYLCASSSNSGEQFFGPGTRLTVL.

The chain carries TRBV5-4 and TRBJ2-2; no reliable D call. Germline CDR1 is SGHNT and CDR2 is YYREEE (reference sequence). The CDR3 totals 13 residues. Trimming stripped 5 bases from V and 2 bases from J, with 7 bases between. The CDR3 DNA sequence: TGTGCCAGCAGGGGGTCCAACACCGGGGAGCTGTTTTTT. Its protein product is CASRGSNTGELFF.

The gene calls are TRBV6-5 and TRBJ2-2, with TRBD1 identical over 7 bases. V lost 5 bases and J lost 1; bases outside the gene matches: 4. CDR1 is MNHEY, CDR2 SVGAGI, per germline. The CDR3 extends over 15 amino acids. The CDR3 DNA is TGTGCCAGCAGTCCTGGGACAGAGAACACCGGGGAGCTGTTTTTT. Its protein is CASSPGTENTGELFF.

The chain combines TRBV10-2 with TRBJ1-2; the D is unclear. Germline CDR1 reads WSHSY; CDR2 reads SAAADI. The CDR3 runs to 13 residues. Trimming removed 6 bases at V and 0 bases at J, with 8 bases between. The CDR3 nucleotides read TGCGCCAGCAGCGCGACCTCTAACTATGGCTACACCTTC. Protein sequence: CASSATSNYGYTF.

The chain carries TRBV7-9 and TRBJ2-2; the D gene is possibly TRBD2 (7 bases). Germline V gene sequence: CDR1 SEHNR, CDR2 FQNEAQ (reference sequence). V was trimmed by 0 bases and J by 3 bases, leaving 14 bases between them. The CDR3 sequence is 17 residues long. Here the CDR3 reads CASSLALGGGYTGELFF. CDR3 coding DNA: TGTGCCAGCAGCTTAGCGCTCGGCGGGGGCTACACCGGGGAGCTGTTTTTT.

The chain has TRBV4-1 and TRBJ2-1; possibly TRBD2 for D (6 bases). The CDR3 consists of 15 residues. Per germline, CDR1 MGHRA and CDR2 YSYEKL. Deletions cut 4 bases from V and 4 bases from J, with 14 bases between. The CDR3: CASSPMGTLYNEQFF. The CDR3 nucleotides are TGCGCCAGCAGCCCAATGGGGACTCTTTACAATGAGCAGTTCTTC.

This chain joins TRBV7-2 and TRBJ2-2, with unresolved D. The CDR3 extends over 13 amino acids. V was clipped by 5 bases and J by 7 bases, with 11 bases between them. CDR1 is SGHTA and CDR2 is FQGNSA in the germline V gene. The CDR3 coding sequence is TGTGCCAGCAGCCTAATAGGGAACGGGGAGCTGTTTTTT. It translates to CASSLIGNGELFF.

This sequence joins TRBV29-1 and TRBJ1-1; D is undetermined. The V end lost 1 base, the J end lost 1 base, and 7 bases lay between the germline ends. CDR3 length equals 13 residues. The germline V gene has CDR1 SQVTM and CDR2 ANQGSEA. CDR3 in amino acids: CSVEGHPNTEAFF. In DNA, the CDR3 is TGCAGCGTTGAAGGGCACCCGAACACTGAAGCTTTCTTT.

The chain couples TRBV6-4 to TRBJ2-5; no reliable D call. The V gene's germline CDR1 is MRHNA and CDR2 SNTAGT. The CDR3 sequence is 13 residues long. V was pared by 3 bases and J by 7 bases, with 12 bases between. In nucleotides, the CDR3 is TGTGCCAGCAGTGAAAATCGCGGTGGGACCCAGTACTTC. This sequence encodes CASSENRGGTQYF.

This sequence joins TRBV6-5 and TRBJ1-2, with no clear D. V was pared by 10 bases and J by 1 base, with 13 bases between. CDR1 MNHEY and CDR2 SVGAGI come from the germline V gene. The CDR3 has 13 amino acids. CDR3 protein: CATRESVNYGYTF. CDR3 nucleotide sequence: TGTGCCACCCGGGAAAGCGTTAACTATGGCTACACCTTC.

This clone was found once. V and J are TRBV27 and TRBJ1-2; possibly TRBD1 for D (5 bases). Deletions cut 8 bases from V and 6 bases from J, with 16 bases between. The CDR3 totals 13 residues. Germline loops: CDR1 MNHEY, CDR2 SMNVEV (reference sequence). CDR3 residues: CASGRLRGDGYTF. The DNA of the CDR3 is TGTGCCAGCGGACGACTACGGGGCGATGGCTACACCTTC.

CDR3 region: CASAPGTGGLETQYF. In nucleotides, the CDR3 is TGCGCCAGCGCCCCCGGGACAGGGGGTCTGGAGACCCAGTACTTC. V usage is TRBV5-1 and J usage is TRBJ2-5, with TRBD1 matching over 11 bases. The ends lost 7 bases at V and 5 bases at J; junction bases unmatched: 10. Looked up from germline, CDR1 is SGHRS and CDR2 is YFSETQ. This CDR3 is built from 15 residues. Combining the CDR3 with reference TRBV5-1 and TRBJ2-5 gives the whole variable domain KAGVTQTPRYLIKTRGQQVTLSCSPISGHRSVSWYQQTPGQGLQFLFEYFSETQRNKGNFPGRFSGRQFSNSRSEMNVSTLELGDSALYLCASAPGTGGLETQYFGPGTRLLVL.

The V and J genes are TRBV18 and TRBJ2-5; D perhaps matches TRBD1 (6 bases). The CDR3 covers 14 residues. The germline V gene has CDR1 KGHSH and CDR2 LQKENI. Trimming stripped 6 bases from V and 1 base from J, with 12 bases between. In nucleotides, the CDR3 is TGTGCCAGCTCCCAAGGACAGATCCAAGAGACCCAGTACTTC. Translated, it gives CASSQGQIQETQYF. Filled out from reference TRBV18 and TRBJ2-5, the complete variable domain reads NAGVMQNPRHLVRRRGQEARLRCSPMKGHSHVYWYRQLPEEGLKFMVYLQKENIIDESGMPKERFSAEFPKEGPSILRIQQVVRGDSAAYFCASSQGQIQETQYFGPGTRLLVL.

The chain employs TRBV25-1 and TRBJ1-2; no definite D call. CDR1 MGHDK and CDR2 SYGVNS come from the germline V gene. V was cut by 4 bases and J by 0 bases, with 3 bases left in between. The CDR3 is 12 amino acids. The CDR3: CASSGANYGYTF. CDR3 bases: TGTGCCAGCAGTGGTGCTAACTATGGCTACACCTTC.

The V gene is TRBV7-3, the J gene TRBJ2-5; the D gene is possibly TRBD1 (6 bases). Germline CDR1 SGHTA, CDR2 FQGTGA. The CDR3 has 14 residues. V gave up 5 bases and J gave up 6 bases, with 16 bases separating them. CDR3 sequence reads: CASSPRDNPKTQYF. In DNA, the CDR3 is TGTGCCAGCAGCCCCCGGGACAACCCGAAGACCCAGTACTTC.

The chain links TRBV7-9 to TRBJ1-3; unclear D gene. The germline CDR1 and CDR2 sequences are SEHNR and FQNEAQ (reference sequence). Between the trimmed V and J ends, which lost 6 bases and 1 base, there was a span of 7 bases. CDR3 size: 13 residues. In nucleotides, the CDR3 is TGTGCCAGCAGACCCGGGTCTGGAAACACCATATATTTT. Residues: CASRPGSGNTIYF.